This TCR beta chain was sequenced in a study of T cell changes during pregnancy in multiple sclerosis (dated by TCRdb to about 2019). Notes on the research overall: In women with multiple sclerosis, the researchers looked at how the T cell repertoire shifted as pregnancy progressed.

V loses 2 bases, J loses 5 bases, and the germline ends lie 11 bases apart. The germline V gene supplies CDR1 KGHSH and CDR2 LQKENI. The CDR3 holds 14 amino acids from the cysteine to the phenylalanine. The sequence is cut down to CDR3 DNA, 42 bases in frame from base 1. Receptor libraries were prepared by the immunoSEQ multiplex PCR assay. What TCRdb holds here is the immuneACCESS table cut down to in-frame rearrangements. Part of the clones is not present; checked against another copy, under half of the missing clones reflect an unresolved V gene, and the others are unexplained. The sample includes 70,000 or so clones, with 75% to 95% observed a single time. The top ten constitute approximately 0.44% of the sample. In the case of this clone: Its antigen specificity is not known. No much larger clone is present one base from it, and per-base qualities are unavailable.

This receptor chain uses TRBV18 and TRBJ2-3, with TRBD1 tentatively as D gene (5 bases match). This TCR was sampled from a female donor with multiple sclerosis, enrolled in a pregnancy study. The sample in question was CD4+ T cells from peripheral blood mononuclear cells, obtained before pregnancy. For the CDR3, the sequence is CASSPRQGLDTQYF. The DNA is TGTGCCAGCTCACCAAGGCAGGGCCTAGATACGCAGTATTTT.